These 21 T cell receptor beta chains were all obtained from the same sample, sequenced in a study of beta chain features in type 1 diabetes. What was sequenced were expressed TCRB transcripts, since all of the isolated RNA had been reverse transcribed. Repertoires were generated with immunoSEQ multiplex PCR, while TCRdb's copy carries only in-frame clones and drops some. This table holds roughly 730,000 clones, roughly 12% found once. These receptors' antigens are unknown. Regarding the study as a whole: Patients with Type 1 diabetes showed moderately but significantly shorter TCRB CDR3s in all four CD4+ subsets.

The sample consisted of naive CD4+ T cells from blood. The receptors come from a man aged 18 to 30 with type 1 diabetes.

This clone has a handful of counts. V and J are TRBV2 and TRBJ2-3, with 9 positions matching TRBD2. Germline CDR1 reads SNHLY; CDR2 reads FYNNEI. The CDR3 length is 16 residues. J was trimmed by 1 base and V by 6 bases; bases with no gene match: 8. CDR3 region: CASRPQTSGRTDTQYF. Written as DNA, the CDR3 is TGTGCCAGCAGACCTCAGACTAGCGGTCGCACAGATACGCAGTATTTT.

This clone occurred a few times. The V gene is TRBV11-2, the J gene TRBJ1-1; the D gene is possibly TRBD1 (6 bases). V was trimmed by 3 bases and J by 1 base, leaving 15 bases between them. This CDR3 has 16 residues. The germline V gene has CDR1 SGHAT and CDR2 FQNNGV. The CDR3 DNA is TGTGCCAGCAGCTTGGCGACAGGATGGAAGAACACTGAAGCTTTCTTT. Its protein is CASSLATGWKNTEAFF.

This clone was counted only a few times. The chain employs TRBV10-3 and TRBJ1-1; a weak D match, TRBD1 (5 bases). V was pared by 10 bases and J by 5 bases, with 8 bases between. The CDR3 has 10 amino acids. Germline V gene sequence: CDR1 ENHRY, CDR2 SYGVKD. CDR3 region: CATRGTEAFF. CDR3 nucleotides: TGTGCCACCCGGGGGACTGAAGCTTTCTTT.

This clone was found a few times. J is TRBJ2-6 and V is TRBV7-3; TRBD2 might be the D (5 bases). This CDR3 region has 13 residues. The germline V gene has CDR1 SGHTA and CDR2 FQGTGA. Trimming cost V 10 bases and J 2 bases, with 9 bases left between them. CDR3 DNA: TGTGCCACAAGGAGGCCTGGGGCCAACGTCCTGACTTTC. Translated: CATRRPGANVLTF. Looking up the rest from reference TRBV7-3 and TRBJ2-6 gives the full variable domain: GAGVSQTPSNKVTEKGKYVELRCDPISGHTALYWYRQSLGQGPEFLIYFQGTGAADDSGLPNDRFFAVRPEGSVSTLKIQRTERGDSAVYLCATRRPGANVLTFGAGSRLTVL.

In its sample, this clone was seen a few times. The gene calls are TRBV5-4 and TRBJ2-4; unclear D gene. V lost 1 base and J 8 bases, leaving 10 bases between the germline ends. The germline CDR1 and CDR2 sequences are SGHNT and YYREEE (reference sequence). There are 13 residues in the CDR3. The CDR3 is CASSLSQWDIQYF. The DNA for the CDR3 is TGTGCCAGCAGCTTGTCTCAGTGGGACATTCAGTACTTC.

The chain employs TRBV7-8 and TRBJ1-5, with 9 bases identical to TRBD1. With V trimmed by 1 base and J by 4 bases, 2 bases remained unmatched. CDR1 is SGHVS, CDR2 FQNEAQ, per germline. The CDR3 is 15 amino acids. CDR3 nucleotides: TGTGCCAGCAGCTTAGGGGACAGGGAAAATCAGCCCCAGCATTTT. Its protein product is CASSLGDRENQPQHF.

DNA for the CDR3: TGTGCCAGCAGCTTAAATCAGGGGAGCAATCAGCCCCAGCATTTT. This translates into CASSLNQGSNQPQHF. The V gene is TRBV5-4, the J gene TRBJ1-5; D perhaps matches TRBD1 (6 bases). Trimming stripped 2 bases from V and 1 base from J, with 10 bases between. This CDR3 is 15 amino acids long. Germline values: CDR1 SGHNT, CDR2 YYREEE (reference sequence).

To note about this clone: Other DNA sequences within the sample encode an identical CDR3. The chain recombines TRBV7-2 with TRBJ1-2; D gene unclear. V shed 5 bases and J shed 2 bases, with 12 bases lying between them. Looked up from germline, CDR1 is SGHTA and CDR2 is FQGNSA. The CDR3 contains 14 residues. The CDR3 is CASSPRTVNYGYTF. The CDR3 DNA reads as TGTGCCAGCAGCCCAAGGACGGTAAACTATGGCTACACCTTC.

The chain recombines TRBV27 with TRBJ2-1; D unresolved. CDR1 and CDR2 (germline): MNHEY, SMNVEV (reference sequence). CDR3 size: 15 residues. Trimming cost V 1 base and J 4 bases, with 11 bases left between them. CDR3 sequence (DNA): TGTGCCAGCAGTTTATTAGGGCTTGGATACAATGAGCAGTTCTTC. Its translation: CASSLLGLGYNEQFF.

This sequence joins TRBV5-4 and TRBJ2-3; 11 bases align to TRBD2. The CDR3 loop spans 16 amino acids. Germline-derived CDR1 and CDR2 are SGHNT and YYREEE (reference sequence). The V segment lost 4 bases and the J segment 2 bases; nucleotides outside the gene matches: 6. The CDR3 DNA reads TGTGCCAGCAGCCCGGGGACTAGCGGACTCACAGATACGCAGTATTTT. Its translation: CASSPGTSGLTDTQYF.

This clone was counted only a few times. The V gene is TRBV25-1, the J gene TRBJ1-5; D is uncertain. The CDR3 contains 13 residues. V was pared by 8 bases and J by 1 base, with 9 bases between. Germline-derived CDR1 and CDR2 are MGHDK and SYGVNS. Here the CDR3 DNA reads TGTGCCAGCGGAGGGATGAGCAATCAGCCCCAGCATTTT. It codes for CASGGMSNQPQHF.

The table lists this clone with a few counts. Distinct nucleotide sequences in the sample also encode this CDR3. The CDR3, as DNA: TGTGCCAGCAGTGAGGGTGACTACGAGCAGTACTTC. This translates into CASSEGDYEQYF. This chain uses TRBV2 with TRBJ2-7; D not resolved. V lost 3 bases and J 3 bases, leaving 6 bases between the germline ends. Looked up from germline, CDR1 is SNHLY and CDR2 is FYNNEI. This CDR3 has 12 residues.

This clone was observed a few times. This chain links TRBV7-9 with TRBJ1-4; D gene ambiguous. Looked up from germline, CDR1 is SEHNR and CDR2 is FQNEAQ (reference sequence). The CDR3 loop spans 15 amino acids. V was shortened by 0 bases and J by 7 bases, with 12 bases between the two germline ends. CDR3 DNA sequence: TGTGCCAGCAGCTTAGCCCGGGTCGATCGTGAAAAACTGTTTTTT. Protein sequence: CASSLARVDREKLFF.

The V gene is TRBV25-1, the J gene TRBJ1-2; TRBD1 is a possible D gene (6 bases). The V and J ends lost 6 bases and 4 bases respectively, with 12 bases between them. The CDR3 covers 13 residues. Germline-derived CDR1 and CDR2 are MGHDK and SYGVNS. The CDR3 region has the DNA TGTGCCAGCAGCCCCGGGGGCAGCTATGGCTACACCTTC. As protein: CASSPGGSYGYTF.

Of note for this clone: Other nucleotide sequences in the sample specify the same CDR3. V usage is TRBV6-5 and J usage is TRBJ2-5; D call uncertain. This CDR3 has 14 amino acids. V lost 0 bases and J lost 4, with 9 bases in between. Germline V gene sequence: CDR1 MNHEY, CDR2 SVGAGI. In nucleotides, the CDR3 is TGTGCCAGCAGTTACTCCGGAACCACAGAGACCCAGTACTTC. It codes for CASSYSGTTETQYF.

This clone showed up just a few times. The rearrangement joins TRBV19 to TRBJ2-7; 11 bases match TRBD2. Germline CDR1 is LNHDA and CDR2 is SQIVND (reference sequence). V trimming: 0 bases; J trimming: 3 bases; junction bases outside the gene matches: 1. The CDR3 has 15 amino acids. CDR3 DNA sequence: TGTGCCAGTAGTATAGATACTAGCGGGGGCTACGAGCAGTACTTC. Translating gives CASSIDTSGGYEQYF. The variable domain in full, with the rest retrieved from reference TRBV19 and TRBJ2-7, is DGGITQSPKYLFRKEGQNVTLSCEQNLNHDAMYWYRQDPGQGLRLIYYSQIVNDFQKGDIAEGYSVSREKKESFPLTVTSAQKNPTAFYLCASSIDTSGGYEQYFGPGTRLTVT.

This clone has only a few counts. V and J are TRBV2 and TRBJ2-6, with D possibly being TRBD1 (6 bases). Trimming left V 5 bases short and J 0 bases short, with 11 bases between. The CDR3 contains 16 residues. Germline CDR1 reads SNHLY; CDR2 reads FYNNEI. The CDR3 nucleotides read TGTGCCAGCAGTACAGACAGGAGCTCTGGGGCCAACGTCCTGACTTTC. This translates into CASSTDRSSGANVLTF.

The chain uses TRBV25-1 and TRBJ2-3; 7 bases map to TRBD1. From germline, CDR1 is MGHDK and CDR2 SYGVNS. The CDR3 totals 16 residues. Trimming removed 6 bases from V and 1 base from J; junction bases left unmatched: 10. CDR3 bases: TGTGCCAGCAGGCCAGGGACAGCCCTTGGCACAGATACGCAGTATTTT. It specifies CASRPGTALGTDTQYF.

The rearrangement links TRBV5-1 to TRBJ2-3; perhaps TRBD2 as D (6 bases). Germline V CDR1 and CDR2: SGHRS, YFSETQ. The CDR3 covers 15 residues. The V and J ends lost 6 bases and 2 bases respectively, with 16 bases between them. DNA of the CDR3: TGCGCCAGCAACTCACGGGGGTTTGTCACAGATACGCAGTATTTT. It encodes CASNSRGFVTDTQYF.

The chain has TRBV29-1 and TRBJ1-1, with no clear D. Trimming shortened V by 4 bases and J by 1 base, and 4 bases separated the two germline ends. From germline, CDR1 is SQVTM and CDR2 ANQGSEA. The CDR3 runs to 11 residues. The CDR3 DNA follows: TGCAGCGTTGCGCAGAACACTGAAGCTTTCTTT. This gives the protein CSVAQNTEAFF.

This clone was counted a few times. CDR3 sequence (DNA): TGTGCCAGCAGCCGTTTTTACCGATACAATGAGCAGTTCTTC. Its translation: CASSRFYRYNEQFF. The chain carries TRBV6-5 and TRBJ2-1; no reliable D call. This CDR3 has 14 residues. In germline, CDR1 is MNHEY, CDR2 SVGAGI. V lost 6 bases and J 4 bases, leaving 13 bases between the germline ends.